This paragraph reports one T cell receptor (beta chain). The authors distributed each subset's genomic DNA evenly over several immunoSEQ plates. The protocol was immunoSEQ multiplex PCR, while the TCRdb copy is restricted to in-frame clones and leaves out a portion. Of over 2 million clones detected, about 95% appear once; the ten largest clones hold 0.85% to 1.3%. These data are taken from a study of shared clonotypes between healthy human individuals. On the study more broadly: A donor's plate count was three for CD4 naive and three for CD4 memory; CD8 naive had two and CD8 memory one.

The naive CD8 subset, CD45RO-negative cells positively selected for CCR7, excluded terminally differentiated effector memory CD45RA+ cells. Healthy HIV-negative adults with no recent acute infections or vaccinations were recruited as donors. This TCR came from a man in his late teens or twenties in good health. The sequencing sample was made of naive CD8+ T cells sorted from blood.

The CDR3 DNA follows: TGTGCCAGCAGCTTACGGGGAGACGGTTTGAACACTGAAGCTTTCTTT. Its protein product is CASSLRGDGLNTEAFF. The V gene is TRBV7-3, the J gene TRBJ1-1; D is undetermined. The CDR3 has 16 amino acids. Germline CDR1 SGHTA, CDR2 FQGTGA. Trimming took 2 bases from V and 0 from J, leaving 13 bases between them. Looking up the rest from reference TRBV7-3 and TRBJ1-1 gives the full variable domain: GAGVSQTPSNKVTEKGKYVELRCDPISGHTALYWYRQSLGQGPEFLIYFQGTGAADDSGLPNDRFFAVRPEGSVSTLKIQRTERGDSAVYLCASSLRGDGLNTEAFFGQGTRLTVV.